Following are 28 T cell receptor beta chains from one sample sequenced in a study of blood T cell repertoires in COVID-19. Sequenced by immunoSEQ multiplex PCR; TCRdb stores in-frame clones only, minus some. The repertoire holds some 300,000 clones, with roughly 86% as singletons. The specimen sequenced was peripheral blood. These receptors all stem from a woman aged 30 to 39 with COVID-19, enrolled during active disease.

This chain links TRBV5-3 with TRBJ1-4; 7 bases line up with TRBD1. TRBV5-3 is treated as an ORF (open reading frame) with a function not yet certain. J gave up 2 bases and V 4 bases, and 2 bases lay outside the gene matches. The CDR3 runs to 14 residues. The CDR3: CARSQTGTNEKLFF. The DNA for the CDR3 is TGTGCCAGAAGCCAGACAGGGACTAATGAAAAACTGTTTTTT.

The V call is TRBV5-1, the J call TRBJ1-1; no definite D call. The V gene's germline CDR1 is SGHRS and CDR2 YFSETQ. The CDR3 has 14 residues. V lost 0 bases and J lost 2, with 8 bases in between. CDR3 loop: CASSLDSLNTEAFF. CDR3 nucleotides: TGCGCCAGCAGCTTGGACAGCCTAAACACTGAAGCTTTCTTT.

The chain links TRBV7-9 to TRBJ1-1; the D gene is possibly TRBD1 (5 bases). V lost 1 base to trimming and J lost 3 bases, with 12 bases between them. CDR3 length: 15 amino acids. Germline loops: CDR1 SEHNR, CDR2 FQNEAQ (reference sequence). The chain's CDR3 is CASSLVVAGDTEAFF. CDR3 in DNA: TGTGCCAGCAGCTTAGTGGTGGCGGGGGACACTGAAGCTTTCTTT.

The V gene is TRBV28, the J gene TRBJ2-1; 9 bases are shared with TRBD1. Germline-derived CDR1 and CDR2 are MDHEN and SYDVKM. J lost 6 bases, V lost 4 bases, and 7 bases had no gene match. This CDR3 region has 15 residues. The DNA of the CDR3 is TGTGCCAGCAGTTCTCGGGACAGGGTCTCCAATGAGCAGTTCTTC. This translates into CASSSRDRVSNEQFF.

The rearrangement uses TRBV18 and TRBJ1-3; the D is unclear. This CDR3 is built from 16 residues. The V end lost 5 bases, the J end lost 0 bases, and 14 bases lay between the germline ends. The germline gives CDR1 KGHSH, CDR2 LQKENI. CDR3 nucleotide sequence: TGTGCCAGCTCATCCACGGTCGGAGGCTCTGGAAACACCATATATTTT. Amino acids: CASSSTVGGSGNTIYF.

The chain recombines TRBV2 with TRBJ1-2, with TRBD1 identical over 7 bases. The trim removed 6 bases at V and 7 bases at J, leaving 11 bases unmatched. Germline V gives CDR1 SNHLY, CDR2 FYNNEI. The CDR3 is 14 residues long. The CDR3, as DNA: TGTGCCAGCAGGAGGGGCCAGGGGGTGATTGGCTACACCTTC. It translates to CASRRGQGVIGYTF.

This clone was picked up one time. Other DNA sequences in this sample translate to the same CDR3. The V call is TRBV2, the J call TRBJ1-2, with 7 bases aligning to TRBD1. CDR1 is SNHLY and CDR2 is FYNNEI in the germline V gene. V lost 5 bases and J lost 2; bases outside the gene matches: 5. The CDR3 loop spans 14 amino acids. As DNA, the CDR3 is TGTGCCAGCAGTCGACAGGGCCCCAACTATGGCTACACCTTC. This encodes CASSRQGPNYGYTF.

The gene calls are TRBV2 and TRBJ2-1, with D possibly TRBD2 on 6 matching bases. Trimming took off 5 bases at V and 6 bases at J, with 14 bases between the two ends. The CDR3 spans 14 residues. Looked up from germline, CDR1 is SNHLY and CDR2 is FYNNEI. The CDR3 DNA reads TGTGCCAGCAGTCCCCGGCAGGGAGGCAATGAGCAGTTCTTC. Its protein is CASSPRQGGNEQFF.

The chain employs TRBV19 and TRBJ1-1, with D maybe TRBD1 (5 bases). The CDR3 loop spans 14 amino acids. Germline assignment: CDR1 LNHDA and CDR2 SQIVND (reference sequence). V was trimmed by 6 bases and J by 4 bases, leaving 15 bases between them. The CDR3 bases are TGTGCCAGTAGGACAGAAGTCCTGGCCACTGAAGCTTTCTTT. This translates into CASRTEVLATEAFF.

J is TRBJ2-2 and V is TRBV11-2; D unclear. The CDR3 length is 15 residues. V dropped 5 bases and J dropped 3 bases, with 13 bases sitting between them. Germline lookup yields CDR1 SGHAT and CDR2 FQNNGV. CDR3 region: CASSPSRLDTGELFF. The DNA for the CDR3 is TGTGCCAGCAGCCCTTCCCGGTTAGACACCGGGGAGCTGTTTTTT.

The V gene is TRBV6-5, the J gene TRBJ2-7, with TRBD2 as a possible D gene (5 bases). The V and J ends lost 6 bases and 6 bases respectively, with 15 bases between them. The CDR3 is 13 amino acids. The germline V gene has CDR1 MNHEY and CDR2 SVGAGI. CDR3 amino acids: CASSRDLASEQYV. The CDR3 DNA sequence: TGTGCCAGCAGCAGAGATCTAGCCTCCGAGCAGTACGTC.

The DNA of the CDR3 is TGCGCCAGCAGCCATATCGGACTAGCGTACAATGAGCAGTTCTTC. Protein product: CASSHIGLAYNEQFF. V is TRBV4-1 and J is TRBJ2-1; 9 nucleotides align to TRBD2. The CDR3 is made up of 15 amino acids. Germline lookup yields CDR1 MGHRA and CDR2 YSYEKL. Unmatched junction bases numbered 4, after V lost 3 bases and J lost 4 bases.

The chain has TRBV5-6 and TRBJ2-5; 8 nucleotides agree with TRBD2. Germline assignment: CDR1 SGHDT and CDR2 YYEEEE. V shed 4 bases, J shed 1 base, and the junction held 9 bases outside the gene matches. The CDR3 is 16 residues long. Written as DNA, the CDR3 is TGTGCCAGCAGCCCGAGTGTAGCGGGACCCCAAGAGACCCAGTACTTC. Its translation: CASSPSVAGPQETQYF.

J is TRBJ2-1 and V is TRBV7-2, with 12 positions matching TRBD2. Germline CDR1 and CDR2: SGHTA and FQGNSA. This CDR3 contains 19 residues. With V trimmed by 5 bases and J by 3 bases, 14 bases remained unmatched. The chain's CDR3 is CASSHPSGGVLKHYNEQFF. Written as DNA, the CDR3 is TGTGCCAGCAGCCACCCTAGCGGGGGGGTTCTCAAACACTACAATGAGCAGTTCTTC.

J is TRBJ1-2 and V is TRBV11-3; the match to TRBD1 covers 7 bases. V gave up 4 bases and J gave up 7 bases; unmatched junction bases: 9. The germline CDR1 and CDR2 sequences are SGHNT and YENEEA. This CDR3 has 14 residues. The chain's CDR3 is CASSSIDRAGGYTF. The CDR3 DNA sequence: TGTGCCAGCAGCTCAATAGACAGGGCTGGTGGCTACACCTTC.

In its sample, this clone was seen once. CDR3 region: CASSYSSGQPTDTQYF. DNA of the CDR3: TGTGCCAGCAGTTACTCATCGGGACAGCCCACAGATACGCAGTATTTT. The genes are TRBV6-5 and TRBJ2-3; 7 bases are shared with TRBD1. This CDR3 has 16 residues. With V trimmed by 0 bases and J by 2 bases, 5 bases remained unmatched. Germline CDR1 is MNHEY and CDR2 is SVGAGI.

The gene calls are TRBV18 and TRBJ2-1, with D perhaps matching TRBD2 (5 bases). This CDR3 has 15 residues. V was pared by 0 bases and J by 7 bases, with 13 bases between. Germline V gives CDR1 KGHSH, CDR2 LQKENI. In nucleotides, the CDR3 is TGTGCCAGCTCACCACCGAATGCCGGAGGTAATGAGCAGTTCTTC. Protein sequence: CASSPPNAGGNEQFF.

The chain employs TRBV11-2 and TRBJ2-3; 7 bases are a match to TRBD1. The ends lost 3 bases at V and 4 bases at J; junction bases unmatched: 7. This CDR3 is built from 15 residues. Germline CDR1 is SGHAT and CDR2 is FQNNGV. DNA of the CDR3: TGTGCCAGCAGCTTCCACAGGGGTTCATCAGATACGCAGTATTTT. Amino acid sequence: CASSFHRGSSDTQYF.

DNA for the CDR3: TGTGCCAGCAGTTCCACAGGGTATGGTGGCTACACCTTC. This encodes CASSSTGYGGYTF. The gene calls are TRBV7-9 and TRBJ1-2, with D possibly matching TRBD1 (6 bases). This CDR3 comprises 13 residues. Per the germline V gene, CDR1 is SEHNR and CDR2 is FQNEAQ (reference sequence). The V end was cut by 6 bases, the J end by 7 bases, with 15 bases between. The variable domain in full, completed from reference TRBV7-9 and TRBJ1-2, reads DTGVSQNPRHKITKRGQNVTFRCDPISEHNRLYWYRQTLGQGPEFLTYFQNEAQLEKSRLLSDRFSAERPKGSFSTLEIQRTEQGDSAMYLCASSSTGYGGYTFGSGTRLTVV.

J is TRBJ2-7 and V is TRBV10-3; TRBD2 aligns across 7 bases. V was clipped by 4 bases and J by 6 bases; unmatched bases: 3. This CDR3 has 12 residues. Germline V lookup: CDR1 ENHRY, CDR2 SYGVKD. As DNA, the CDR3 is TGTGCCATCAGTGGGGGGGGACCCGAGCAGTACGTC. This translates into CAISGGGPEQYV.

The chain couples TRBV7-9 to TRBJ2-7, with D perhaps TRBD1 (6 bases). Germline loops: CDR1 SEHNR, CDR2 FQNEAQ (reference sequence). The CDR3 is 14 amino acids. The V and J ends lost 5 bases and 2 bases respectively, with 13 bases between them. CDR3 in amino acids: CASSRQGTTYEQYF. CDR3 sequence (DNA): TGTGCCAGCAGCAGGCAGGGGACAACCTACGAGCAGTACTTC. Full variable domain (missing parts from reference TRBV7-9 and TRBJ2-7): DTGVSQNPRHKITKRGQNVTFRCDPISEHNRLYWYRQTLGQGPEFLTYFQNEAQLEKSRLLSDRFSAERPKGSFSTLEIQRTEQGDSAMYLCASSRQGTTYEQYFGPGTRLTVT.

The CDR3 DNA follows: TGCGCCAGCAGCCAAGTAGGGGGCTATGGCTACACCTTC. Encoded protein: CASSQVGGYGYTF. This chain connects TRBV4-1 to TRBJ1-2; possibly TRBD1 for D (6 bases). V lost 1 base to trimming and J lost 4 bases, with 7 bases between them. CDR1 is MGHRA and CDR2 is YSYEKL in the germline V gene. The CDR3 has 13 residues.

The chain joins TRBV21-1 to TRBJ1-3. TRBV21-1 is a pseudogene. The CDR3 sequence is 18 residues long. CDR3 sequence reads: CASVTPNEVPGSGNTIYF. DNA of the CDR3: TGTGCCAGCGTAACCCCCAATGAGGTTCCGGGGTCTGGAAACACCATATATTTT.

This sequence joins TRBV5-1 and TRBJ2-1; tentative D call: TRBD1 (6 bases). V was shortened by 2 bases and J by 0 bases, with 9 bases between the two germline ends. The germline gives CDR1 SGHRS, CDR2 YFSETQ. The CDR3 has 15 amino acids. The CDR3 is CASSFGQSSYNEQFF. DNA for the CDR3: TGCGCCAGCAGCTTCGGACAGAGCTCCTACAATGAGCAGTTCTTC.

The chain recombines TRBV28 with TRBJ2-1, with D maybe TRBD2 (5 bases). This CDR3 region has 11 residues. Germline CDR1 MDHEN, CDR2 SYDVKM. The V and J ends lost 5 bases and 9 bases respectively, with 8 bases between them. This chain's CDR3 is CASSPRGEQFF. CDR3 in DNA: TGTGCCAGCAGTCCTCGGGGTGAGCAGTTCTTC.

The chain uses TRBV29-1 and TRBJ2-1; maybe TRBD1 (5 bases). Trimming removed 6 bases from V and 8 bases from J, with 23 bases in between. CDR3 length: 15 residues. Germline V lookup: CDR1 SQVTM, CDR2 ANQGSEA. The CDR3 DNA reads TGCAGCGTCGAGTTAGGAGATCTAGGGGTCGATGAGCAGTTCTTC. Encoded protein: CSVELGDLGVDEQFF.

This clone showed up just once. The CDR3: CASTRLSSVTTGELFF. DNA of the CDR3: TGTGCCAGCACCCGACTTAGTTCGGTGACCACCGGGGAGCTGTTTTTT. The chain couples TRBV7-9 to TRBJ2-2; D is ambiguous. This CDR3 has 16 amino acids. Trimming removed 7 bases from V and 4 bases from J, with 19 bases in between. The germline V gene has CDR1 SEHNR and CDR2 FQNEAQ (reference sequence).

This clone was observed a few times. The chain is built from TRBV19 and TRBJ1-4; D may be TRBD1 (6 bases). CDR1 is LNHDA and CDR2 is SQIVND in the germline V gene (reference sequence). V shed 7 bases and J shed 10 bases, with 22 bases lying between them. This CDR3 is 15 amino acids long. The CDR3 loop is CASIVTGTATGKLFF. CDR3 nucleotide sequence: TGTGCCAGTATTGTAACAGGGACCGCGACGGGAAAACTGTTTTTT.